A single sample gave rise to the 8 T cell receptor beta chains below, sequenced in a study of Graves' ophthalmopathy and Graves' hyperthyroidism. Researchers took RNA transcripts and amplified TCR beta CDR3 regions from them. Second-round multiplex PCR followed a first-round RT-PCR using HTBI primers. TCRdb redid the calling of the multiplex PCR reads with MiXCR, one entry per CDR3 protein. The repertoire holds over a million distinct CDR3 sequences, with approximately 35% as singletons. The sample was peripheral blood or thyroid tissue (not recorded which). Receptors originate from an adult man with Graves' hyperthyroidism.

The rearrangement links TRBV12-3 or TRBV12-4 to TRBJ1-2; a possible D gene is TRBD1 (6 bases). V was trimmed by 4 bases and J by 4 bases, leaving 16 bases between them. The CDR3 consists of 15 residues. CDR3 residues: CASSSATGLGYGYTF. The CDR3 DNA reads as TGTGCCAGCAGTTCAGCAACAGGGTTGGGCTATGGCTACACCTTC.

In DNA form, the CDR3 reads TGTGCCAGTAGTCCGGGACAGGGGGGGACCCAGCATTTT. Residues: CASSPGQGGTQHF. J is TRBJ1-5 and V is TRBV19, with TRBD1 matching over 11 bases. Germline V gene lookup returns CDR1 LNHDA and CDR2 SQIVND (reference sequence). The junction had 5 bases not matched to a gene; V was cut back by 5 bases and J by 11 bases. The length of the CDR3 is 13 residues.

Comment on this clonotype: This may come from a read error, since a much larger clone is one base off. This chain connects TRBV25-1 to TRBJ2-7; 11 positions match TRBD1. The CDR3 has 14 residues. In germline, CDR1 is MGHDK, CDR2 SYGVNS. V gave up 5 bases and J gave up 4 bases; unmatched junction bases: 4. CDR3 coding DNA: TGTGCCAGCAGTCACGGGACAGGGGGATACGAGCAGTACTTC. Encoded protein: CASSHGTGGYEQYF.

This clonotype was recorded many times. This rearrangement joins TRBV2 to TRBJ2-7; D is possibly TRBD1 (5 bases). Germline CDR1 and CDR2: SNHLY and FYNNEI. The CDR3 contains 16 residues. Trimming took off 3 bases at V and 5 bases at J, with 20 bases between the two ends. Here the CDR3 DNA reads TGTGCCAGCAGTGAGCAGCAGGGCCAGCGCCCCGACGAGCAGTACTTC. Its translation: CASSEQQGQRPDEQYF. Looking up the rest from reference TRBV2 and TRBJ2-7 gives the full variable domain: EPEVTQTPSHQVTQMGQEVILRCVPISNHLYFYWYRQILGQKVEFLVSFYNNEISEKSEIFDDQFSVERPDGSNFTLKIRSTKLEDSAMYFCASSEQQGQRPDEQYFGPGTRLTVT.

This clonotype was detected many times. The rearrangement links TRBV19 to TRBJ1-1; tentative D call: TRBD1 (5 bases). Germline V CDR1 and CDR2: LNHDA, SQIVND (reference sequence). Trimming removed 5 bases at V and 5 bases at J, with 12 bases between. The CDR3 covers 13 residues. CDR3 sequence reads: CASSSGVRTEAFF. Here the CDR3 DNA reads TGTGCCAGTAGTTCGGGGGTTAGAACTGAAGCTTTCTTT.

This clonotype was observed at least ten times. The chain links TRBV7-2 to TRBJ1-1; no clear D gene. The CDR3 is 15 residues long. With 2 bases removed from V and 0 bases from J, the gap between germline ends came to 10 bases. Germline lookup yields CDR1 SGHTA and CDR2 FQGNSA. The CDR3 sequence is CASSLRPAMNTEAFF. CDR3 DNA sequence: TGTGCCAGCAGCTTACGGCCAGCTATGAACACTGAAGCTTTCTTT.

The count of this clonotype is one. The chain couples TRBV29-1 to TRBJ1-2; unclear D gene. The length of the CDR3 is 11 residues. Between the trimmed V and J ends, which lost 7 bases and 3 bases, there was a span of 9 bases. Per germline, CDR1 SQVTM and CDR2 ANQGSEA. The CDR3 sequence is CSAIGHYGYTF. In DNA form, the CDR3 reads TGCAGCGCCATTGGACACTATGGCTACACCTTC.

The chain combines TRBV29-1 with TRBJ2-5, with D possibly matching TRBD1 (5 bases). Germline CDR1 SQVTM, CDR2 ANQGSEA. Trimming removed 8 bases from V and 5 bases from J, with 21 bases in between. CDR3 length: 14 residues. The chain's CDR3 is CSSYPYGAGETQYF. The CDR3 bases are TGCAGCAGTTACCCCTATGGGGCTGGGGAGACCCAGTACTTC.